What follows is one T cell receptor (beta chain) and its context. The antigen it recognizes is unknown. Per-nucleotide qualities are absent, and no much larger clonotype sits a single base away. The entry originates in a study of T cells in Graves' hyperthyroidism and ophthalmopathy (dated by TCRdb to about 2019). At the level of the whole study: Peripheral blood was sampled at the time of initial diagnosis, prior to any treatment. In about 6 Graves' hyperthyroidism patients, the study also compared T-cell repertoires from thyroid tissue with T-cell repertoires from blood. Whether ophthalmopathy could be predicted prospectively was tested in an independent validation cohort made up of roughly 19 hyperthyroidism patients plus 17 patients who later progressed to ophthalmopathy. The approximately 100 discovery patients were divided at random into training and test sets in a 7:3 ratio. According to the paper, TCR Vbeta CDR3 sequencing was carried out on over 130 peripheral blood samples, which came from about 45 ophthalmopathy, 80 or so hyperthyroidism and roughly 17 progressor patients. A discovery cohort of about 100 patients, roughly 45 with Graves' ophthalmopathy and 57 with stable Graves' hyperthyroidism, was used to find distinguishing TCR V-J signatures. After blood sampling, hyperthyroidism patients were treated with methimazole at a starting dose of 30 mg daily, and ophthalmopathy patients were treated with high-dose intravenous methylprednisolone.

What the work shows at the level of the full study, not this receptor alone: In cross-validation, a model built on a 13 V-J signature told ophthalmopathy apart from stable hyperthyroidism with 85% to 90% sensitivity and approximately 84% specificity, and in testing the same model reached 80%/75%. Sample size was not statistically predetermined, and blinding of investigators to group allocation was not performed. During validation, the model predicted progression to ophthalmopathy a median of around 7 months ahead of onset, with more than 60% sensitivity and around 72% specificity. Most expanded thyroid clonotypes (frequency above 0.001) were also detected in blood, a finding suggesting that blood repertoires may reflect thyroid immune responses.

Ophthalmopathy patients had moderately to severely active disease, Clinical Activity Score of at least 3, NOSPECS grade of at least 4, and duration under 3 months. Patients with uncontrolled infections, other autoimmune diseases, pregnancy or lactation were excluded. Diagnoses were based on clinical symptoms, serum thyroxine and TRAb, thyroid ultrasound and orbital computed tomography. PBMCs were separated from approximately 10 ml of fresh peripheral blood using Ficoll-Paque density gradient centrifugation. Trizol reagent was used to extract total RNA, and RNA quality was then checked on an Agilent 2100 Bioanalyzer. The CDR3 has 12 amino acids, counting the end cysteine and phenylalanine. Of the read, only the CDR3 DNA is kept; its 36 bases are in frame from base 1. The germline V gene (reference sequence) specifies DFQATT as CDR1 and SNEGSKA as CDR2. V is reduced by 6 bases and J by 3 bases, leaving a spacing of 12 bases between them.

The TCR beta CDR3 regions were amplified from the RNA transcripts. A first-round RT-PCR of the TCR CDR3 used the HTBI primer set with the Qiagen OneStep RT-PCR kit. Libraries were constructed in a second round of multiplex PCR, after which size selection and purification were performed. Sequencing of the libraries was done on an Illumina HiSeq2000 using paired-end 100 bp reads. On the study's bioinformatics: SOAPnuke was used to process the raw data, with reads discarded if the reads contained adapters or uncalled bases, had a mean Phred below 15, or lacked an exact constant-primer or identifier match. COPE v1.2.5 was used to merge high-quality paired reads, and clonotypes were defined as unique nucleotide sequences. MiTCR v1.1 was used to align the clonotypes against IMGT TRBV, TRBD and TRBJ reference segments. Only V-J combinations with frequency above 0.0001, covering 99.2% of repertoires, were analysed. A TCS score was defined as the ratio between F50 (clonal expansion) and ExV (chaos), using BLOSUM62-based TCRdist between CDR3 peptides within each V-J. Welch's t-statistics and random forest reduced 450 to 600 V-J features to fewer than 15, which were used in a naive Bayes classifier (R e1071). The public reads were reanalyzed by TCRdb: fastp trimming at Q25, MiXCR alignment, in-frame beta chains only. Each record represents a unique CDR3 protein, reported with the most common genes and DNA among its rows. It is TCRdb's table, rather than the study itself, that gives the V and J calls and clone size. This sample lists 300,000 to 450,000 distinct CDR3 sequences; around 13% were detected once. Of the sample, 20% is held by the ten largest clones.

The clonotype originates from a woman aged 30 to 39 with Graves' ophthalmopathy. The specimen sequenced was blood. The rearranged segments are TRBV20-1 and TRBJ2-7; possibly the D gene is TRBD2, per 5 matching bases. The nucleotide sequence reads as follows: TGCAGTGCCCGGGTTGGAGGCTACGAGCAGTACTTC. Translated, it reads CSARVGGYEQYF.